The following is a TCR beta chain sequence with its context. Its antigen is not known. These data originate in a study of shared clonotypes between healthy human individuals. For every subset, genomic DNA was evenly distributed across several immunoSEQ plates. Libraries were prepared by immunoSEQ multiplex PCR; TCRdb keeps only in-frame clonotypes and omits some of them. The data contain 2 million to 2.5 million clones, about 93% of them seen just once; the ten biggest clones take up around 1.7%. After removal of 11 bases from V and 0 bases from J, the junction contained 10 bases not matched to a gene. Germline CDR1 MNHNS, CDR2 SASEGT. CDR3 size: 14 residues. Positive CCR7 selection of CD45RO-negative cells yielded the naive CD8 cells, and terminally differentiated effector memory CD45RA+ cells were excluded. Notes on the study in general: Investigators collected only blood, and repertoires in tissues likely differ. Some naive CD4 clonotypes, 4.5% to 5.5%, turned up in common across four donors.

Sequencing was carried out using naive CD8+ T cells from PBMCs. This sequence joins TRBV6-1 and TRBJ2-7; 7 positions agree with TRBD1. This TCR was recovered from a man between 18 and 29 years old in good health. Some clones in this sample may be carry-over from other donors' samples. Written as DNA, the CDR3 is TGTGCCGTCGAAACGACAGGGTACTCCTACGAGCAGTACTTC. It specifies CAVETTGYSYEQYF.